This T cell receptor (beta chain) is drawn from a study of identifying expanded T cells in peripheral blood. Study-level findings and limits: Over two and four weeks, about 15 and 19 clones changed, versus more than 1 between replicates. Clone count variance between roughly 2-week samples rose with total template count.

Deletions cut 0 bases from V and 10 bases from J, with 6 bases between. CDR1 is LNHNV, CDR2 YYDKDF, per germline (reference sequence). This CDR3 region has 11 residues. Profiling relied on immunoSEQ multiplex PCR, and the TCRdb table lists in-frame clones only, not all of them. The sample includes under 100,000 clones, roughly 89% of them seen just once. No infections or other immune events were documented during collection. As concerns this clone: Its antigen is undetermined.

This sequence originates from a person aged 18-70 years in good health. The chain uses TRBV15 and TRBJ1-1; D not resolved. Source material: blood. The CDR3 coding sequence is TGTGCCACCAGCAGAGATACCCTAGCTTTCTTT. Its protein is CATSRDTLAFF. The full variable domain, rest sourced from reference TRBV15 and TRBJ1-1, is DAMVIQNPRYQVTQFGKPVTLSCSQTLNHNVMYWYQQKSSQAPKLLFHYYDKDFNNEADTPDNFQSRRPNTSFCFLDIRSPGLGDTAMYLCATSRDTLAFFGQGTRLTVV.